This passage covers 4 T cell receptor beta chains from one sample sequenced in a study of cytomegalovirus exposure and HLA in healthy donors. The PCR employed 60 Vbeta primers together with 13 Jbeta primers. Only in-frame clones appear in the TCRdb table, and some are missing; sequencing was by immunoSEQ multiplex PCR. The data hold some 57,000 clones, with 70% to 75% observed a single time. The sample consisted of PBMCs. All receptors derive from a woman between 25 and 40 years old in good health and CMV-seronegative.

V usage is TRBV5-4 and J usage is TRBJ2-3; 8 positions match TRBD2. V was pared by 4 bases and J by 3 bases, with 13 bases of the junction left unmatched. Germline lookup yields CDR1 SGHNT and CDR2 YYREEE (reference sequence). This CDR3 contains 17 residues. The CDR3 sequence is CASSVPTGLGKTDTQYF. The CDR3 nucleotides read TGTGCCAGCAGCGTCCCCACGGGACTAGGAAAAACAGATACGCAGTATTTT.

V is TRBV7-2 and J is TRBJ1-1; TRBD1 is a possible D gene (5 bases). Germline CDR1 and CDR2: SGHTA and FQGNSA. The V end was cut by 1 base, the J end by 4 bases, with 13 bases between. The CDR3 is 15 amino acids. CDR3 DNA: TGTGCCAGCAGCTTAGTGGAGGGAAGGGGCACTGAAGCTTTCTTT. Translated: CASSLVEGRGTEAFF. Full variable domain (outside the CDR3, taken from reference TRBV7-2 and TRBJ1-1): GAGVSQSPSNKVTEKGKDVELRCDPISGHTALYWYRQSLGQGLEFLIYFQGNSAPDKSGLPSDRFSAERTGGSVSTLTIQRTQQEDSAVYLCASSLVEGRGTEAFFGQGTRLTVV.

The chain uses TRBV19 and TRBJ2-7; D remains unclear. The CDR3 covers 15 residues. The germline V gene encodes CDR1 LNHDA and CDR2 SQIVND (reference sequence). With 6 bases removed from V and 0 bases from J, the gap between germline ends came to 15 bases. The CDR3 spells CASSLTFASSYEQYF. CDR3 in DNA: TGTGCCAGTAGCCTGACTTTCGCGTCCTCCTACGAGCAGTACTTC.

The chain joins TRBV2 to TRBJ2-3, with TRBD2 as a possible D gene (6 bases). CDR1 and CDR2 from the germline V gene are SNHLY and FYNNEI. The V gene lost 7 bases and the J gene lost 0 bases, with 11 bases spanning the gap. The CDR3 is made up of 14 amino acids. The CDR3 DNA is TGTGCCAGCAAGAGCGGGTTTAGCACAGATACGCAGTATTTT. It specifies CASKSGFSTDTQYF.